The 8 T cell receptor beta chains given below trace back to one sample, sequenced in a study of beta chain features in type 1 diabetes (dated by TCRdb to 2017 to 2018). Preparation of the library involved the immunoSEQ multiplex PCR assay. The High Capacity cDNA Reverse Transcription Kit was used to reverse transcribe all of the isolated RNA, meaning that expressed TCRB transcripts were what got sequenced. In TCRdb, the immuneACCESS table is reduced to in-frame sequences with V and J assigned. These tables do not hold every clone; where another copy was compared, an unresolved V gene accounts for under half, and the others remain unexplained. The sample table lists around 250,000 clones, around a quarter of them with a count of one. Together, the top ten hold under 4.5% of the sample. Sequencing was carried out using central memory CD4+ T cells from blood. All receptors derive from a man aged 25 to 40 in good health.

Of note for this clone: Other DNA sequences of this sample code for an identical CDR3. This sequence joins TRBV11-2 and TRBJ2-1; 10 positions match TRBD2. The CDR3 totals 16 residues. Per the germline V gene, CDR1 is SGHAT and CDR2 is FQNNGV. With 2 bases clipped from V and 3 bases from J, the junction kept 4 bases outside the gene matches. The CDR3 reads CASSLRLAGIYNEQFF. The CDR3 nucleotides read TGTGCCAGCAGCTTACGACTAGCGGGTATCTACAATGAGCAGTTCTTC.

The chain is built from TRBV7-2 and TRBJ2-1; TRBD2 agrees at 9 bases. The V gene end was trimmed by 1 base and the J gene end by 7 bases; junction bases not matched to a gene: 5. CDR1 SGHTA and CDR2 FQGNSA come from the germline V gene. The CDR3 is 15 amino acids. The CDR3 sequence: CASSLDSGRINEQFF. The CDR3 DNA reads as TGTGCCAGCAGCTTAGATAGCGGGAGAATAAATGAGCAGTTCTTC.

This clone occurred a few times. This rearrangement joins TRBV7-2 to TRBJ2-5, with TRBD2 identical over 13 bases. Germline V gene sequence: CDR1 SGHTA, CDR2 FQGNSA. This CDR3 has 16 amino acids. J was trimmed by 4 bases and V by 6 bases; bases with no gene match: 8. The DNA of the CDR3 is TGTGCCAGCAGTCCACCTCGACTAGCGGGGGGAGAGACCCAGTACTTC. Its protein product is CASSPPRLAGGETQYF.

In DNA form, the CDR3 reads TGTGCCAGCAGCGTAGGACAGACCCTTAGCACAGATACGCAGTATTTT. This codes for CASSVGQTLSTDTQYF. The chain employs TRBV9 and TRBJ2-3; the D gene is possibly TRBD1 (5 bases). V was clipped by 0 bases and J by 0 bases, with 11 bases between them. The CDR3 spans 16 residues. Germline CDR1 SGDLS, CDR2 YYNGEE.

This clone was recorded a few times. The CDR3 DNA reads as TGCAGCGCCTCCGGATGGGTGGGTGAAGCTTTCTTT. This encodes CSASGWVGEAFF. The J gene is TRBJ1-1, the V gene TRBV29-1, with D unresolved. Germline CDR1 reads SQVTM; CDR2 reads ANQGSEA. The ends were cut back, 7 bases at V and 7 bases at J, with 16 bases in the middle. This CDR3 has 12 residues.

This clone is a singleton in its sample. The J gene is TRBJ1-4, the V gene TRBV7-9; a weak D match, TRBD1 (5 bases). Per the germline V gene, CDR1 is SEHNR and CDR2 is FQNEAQ (reference sequence). The CDR3 totals 13 residues. Trimming cost V 4 bases and J 7 bases, with 10 bases left between them. The CDR3 DNA sequence: TGTGCCAGCAGCTGGGGGACGGCTGAAAAACTGTTTTTT. Residues: CASSWGTAEKLFF. Full variable domain (missing parts from reference TRBV7-9 and TRBJ1-4): DTGVSQNPRHKITKRGQNVTFRCDPISEHNRLYWYRQTLGQGPEFLTYFQNEAQLEKSRLLSDRFSAERPKGSFSTLEIQRTEQGDSAMYLCASSWGTAEKLFFGSGTQLSVL.

This chain connects TRBV7-9 to TRBJ2-7; D not resolved. V was cut by 5 bases and J by 7 bases, with 9 bases left in between. Germline values: CDR1 SEHNR, CDR2 FQNEAQ (reference sequence). This CDR3 region has 11 residues. In nucleotides, the CDR3 is TGTGCCAGCAGCCCGCTAATAGAGCAGTACTTC. Amino acid sequence: CASSPLIEQYF. Filled out from reference TRBV7-9 and TRBJ2-7, the complete variable domain reads DTGVSQNPRHKITKRGQNVTFRCDPISEHNRLYWYRQTLGQGPEFLTYFQNEAQLEKSRLLSDRFSAERPKGSFSTLEIQRTEQGDSAMYLCASSPLIEQYFGPGTRLTVT.

In this sample, this clone turned up a few times. V is TRBV7-2 and J is TRBJ2-3; D gene unclear. The CDR3 sequence is 14 residues long. Germline lookup yields CDR1 SGHTA and CDR2 FQGNSA. The ends were cut back, 3 bases at V and 3 bases at J, with 10 bases in the middle. CDR3 sequence (DNA): TGTGCCAGCAGCTTGGGTGGAACTACAGATACGCAGTATTTT. As protein: CASSLGGTTDTQYF.